This is a list of T cell receptor beta chains from one sample in a study of brain T cells in children with intractable seizures. Only in-frame clones appear in the TCRdb table, and some are missing; sequencing was by immunoSEQ multiplex PCR. This table holds 340,000 or so clones, 85% to 95% found once. Sequencing was performed on peripheral blood, taken roughly 5 months after surgery. The receptors come from a boy under two years old with tuberous sclerosis and intractable seizures. Both conserved end residues are part of each CDR3. The D gene is left open where the match is weak. Size values are once, few and many counts, or a class for expanded clones, and some rows have none.

d_call,j_call,v_call,clone_size,cdr3_nt,cdr3_aa
.,TRBJ2-2,TRBV19,.,TGTGCCAGTAGTATAAGCGCGAACACCGGGGAGCTGTTTTTT,CASSISANTGELFF
.,TRBJ1-1,TRBV7-9,.,TGTGCCAGCAGCTGGAAACCGGGACACCGTGAAGCTTTCTTT,CASSWKPGHREAFF
.,TRBJ1-1,TRBV9,once,TGTGCCAGCAGCCCCGAGGGGGTTTTGTACACTGAAGCTTTCTTT,CASSPEGVLYTEAFF
.,TRBJ2-7,TRBV6-5,.,TGTGCCAGCAGTTACGAAGGGAACGAGCAGTACTTC,CASSYEGNEQYF
.,TRBJ1-6,TRBV2,.,TGTGCCAGCAGTGAAGCTCCGGGGCCCCGCTCCTATAATTCACCCCTCCACTTT,CASSEAPGPRSYNSPLHF
.,TRBJ2-6,TRBV6-1,.,TGTGCCAGCAGTGAAAGTTTCTCTGGGGCCAACGTCCTGACTTTC,CASSESFSGANVLTF
TRBD1,TRBJ2-7,TRBV2,.,TGTGCCAGCAGTGAATCTTGGGACAGGCCCCCCGAGCAGTACTTC,CASSESWDRPPEQYF
TRBD2,TRBJ2-3,TRBV5-1,.,TGCGCCAGCAGCAGGACTAGCGGGTACACAGATACGCAGTATTTT,CASSRTSGYTDTQYF
TRBD1,TRBJ2-3,TRBV5-1,.,TGCGCCAGCAGCTGGGACAGGGGCACAGATACGCAGTATTTT,CASSWDRGTDTQYF
TRBD1,TRBJ2-3,TRBV27,once,TGTGCCAGCAGGACAGGGATGAGGTTTGGAGATACGCAGTATTTT,CASRTGMRFGDTQYF
.,TRBJ2-1,TRBV29-1,.,TGCAGCGTAGAGAGGACTGGCTCCTACAATGAGCAGTTCTTC,CSVERTGSYNEQFF
.,TRBJ2-2,TRBV19,.,TGTGCCAGTAGTATGTCCCCCGCGAACACCGGGGAGCTGTTTTTT,CASSMSPANTGELFF
.,TRBJ1-1,TRBV9,few,TGTGCCAGCAGCGTAGATTGGGGGCGAACTGAAGCTTTCTTT,CASSVDWGRTEAFF
TRBD1,TRBJ2-7,TRBV19,.,TGTGCCAGTAGAAAATGGGACAGTCCCTACGAGCAGTACTTC,CASRKWDSPYEQYF
TRBD1,TRBJ2-7,TRBV5-1,.,TGCGCCAGCAGCTTGGAGATGGGACAGCCCGGCGAGCAGTACTTC,CASSLEMGQPGEQYF
.,TRBJ1-2,TRBV28,.,TGTGCCAGCAGATGGAACTATGGCTACACCTTC,CASRWNYGYTF
TRBD1,TRBJ1-2,TRBV19,.,TGTGCCAGTAGGAATATTAAGACAGGGGGCAATGGCTACACCTTC,CASRNIKTGGNGYTF
TRBD2,TRBJ2-1,TRBV30,.,TGTGCCTGGACCCTAGCGGGGCACTACAATGAGCAGTTCTTC,CAWTLAGHYNEQFF
.,TRBJ2-7,TRBV25-1,few,TGTGCCAGCAGAGTCTCGGTCGCGGGGAACTACGAGCAGTACTTC,CASRVSVAGNYEQYF
.,TRBJ1-2,TRBV19,few,TGTGCCAGTAGAACACTAACGGATGGCTACACCTTC,CASRTLTDGYTF
TRBD2,TRBJ2-1,TRBV19,.,TGTGCCAGTAGTATAGTGGGGCTAGCGGGAGATCCATTCTGGAATGAGCAGTTCTTC,CASSIVGLAGDPFWNEQFF
.,TRBJ2-3,TRBV7-8,once,TGTGCCAGCAGCTTAGTATCCCACGGAGCAGATACGCAGTATTTT,CASSLVSHGADTQYF
.,TRBJ1-6,TRBV6-4,.,TGTGCCAGCAGTGACGAACAGTGGGGTCCGAGCTCCTATAATTCACCCCTCCACTTT,CASSDEQWGPSSYNSPLHF
.,TRBJ2-7,TRBV7-9,.,TGTGCCAGCAGCTTCATGGCCAGGGGGGTTGAGGAGCAGTACTTC,CASSFMARGVEEQYF
.,TRBJ1-2,TRBV9,.,TGTGCCAGCAGCTCAAATGGCTACACCTTC,CASSSNGYTF
.,TRBJ1-3,TRBV30,.,TGTGCCTGGAGCCAAGGAAACACCATATATTTT,CAWSQGNTIYF
.,TRBJ2-7,TRBV11-3,once,TGTGCCAGCAGCTGGACAACAGGGTCCGTCTACGAGCAGTACTTC,CASSWTTGSVYEQYF
TRBD2,TRBJ2-1,TRBV6-5,.,TGTGCCAGCGTAGCGGGTAGCTACAATGAGCAGTTCTTC,CASVAGSYNEQFF
.,TRBJ1-3,TRBV11-2,.,TGTGCCAGCAGCCCATACTGGGGAACTGGAAACACCATATATTTT,CASSPYWGTGNTIYF
.,TRBJ2-2,TRBV6-5,.,TGTGCCAGCAGTAGGGACTGGACCAACACCGGGGAGCTGTTTTTT,CASSRDWTNTGELFF
.,TRBJ1-3,TRBV28,.,TGTGCCAGCAGTACCCCTTCAGGTACCTCTGGAAACACCATATATTTT,CASSTPSGTSGNTIYF